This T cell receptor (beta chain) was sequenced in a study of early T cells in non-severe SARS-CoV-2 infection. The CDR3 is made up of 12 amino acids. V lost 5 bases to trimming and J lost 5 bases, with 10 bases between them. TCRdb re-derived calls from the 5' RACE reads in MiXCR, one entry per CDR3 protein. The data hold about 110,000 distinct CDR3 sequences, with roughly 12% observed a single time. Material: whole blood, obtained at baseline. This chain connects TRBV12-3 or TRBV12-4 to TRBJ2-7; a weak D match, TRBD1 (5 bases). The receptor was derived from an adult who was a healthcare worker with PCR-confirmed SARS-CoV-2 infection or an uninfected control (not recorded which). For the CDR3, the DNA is TGTGCCAGCAGTGACAGTTTCCACGAGCAGTACTTC. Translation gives CASSDSFHEQYF.